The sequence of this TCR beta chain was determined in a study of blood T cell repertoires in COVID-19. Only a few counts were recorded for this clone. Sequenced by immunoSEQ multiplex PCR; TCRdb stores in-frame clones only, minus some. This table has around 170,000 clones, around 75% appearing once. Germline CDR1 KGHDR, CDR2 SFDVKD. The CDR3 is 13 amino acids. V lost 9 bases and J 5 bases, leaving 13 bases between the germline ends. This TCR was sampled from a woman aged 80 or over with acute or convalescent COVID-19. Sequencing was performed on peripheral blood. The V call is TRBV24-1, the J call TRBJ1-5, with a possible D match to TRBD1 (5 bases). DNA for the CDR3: TGTGCCACCGATCACAGGAGAGATCAGCCCCAGCATTTT. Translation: CATDHRRDQPQHF.